These 26 T cell receptor beta chains share one sample of origin, sequenced in a study of blood T cell repertoires in COVID-19. TCRdb's table, derived via immunoSEQ multiplex PCR, lists solely in-frame clones and lacks some. The profile covers some 290,000 clones, with 90% appearing a single time and 3% to 5% taken by the ten largest. Sequencing was done on a sample of PBMCs or T cells enriched from blood (not recorded which). The receptors derive from a woman in her thirties who had been exposed to COVID-19.

The rearrangement joins TRBV7-3 to TRBJ2-1; 8 bases match TRBD2. The CDR3 runs 15 residues. V was clipped by 6 bases and J by 7 bases; unmatched bases: 11. From germline, CDR1 is SGHTA and CDR2 FQGTGA. CDR3 protein: CASSPQAGEVNEQFF. As DNA, the CDR3 is TGTGCCAGCAGTCCCCAAGCGGGGGAAGTGAATGAGCAGTTCTTC.

This sequence joins TRBV5-6 and TRBJ2-3, with TRBD1 as a possible D gene (5 bases). Germline V gene sequence: CDR1 SGHDT, CDR2 YYEEEE. The CDR3 loop spans 14 amino acids. V dropped 2 bases and J dropped 4 bases, with 11 bases sitting between them. The CDR3 region has the DNA TGTGCCAGCAGCTTCCTCGACAGACCAGATACGCAGTATTTT. Encoded protein: CASSFLDRPDTQYF.

The chain links TRBV3-1 (or the pseudogene TRBV3-2) to TRBJ1-6, with TRBD1 matching over 8 bases. The CDR3 length is 16 residues. Germline V gene lookup returns CDR1 LGHDT and CDR2 YNNKEL (reference sequence). J was trimmed by 7 bases and V by 4 bases; bases with no gene match: 9. The CDR3 DNA follows: TGTGCCAGCAGCCCCTTTCTCAGGGACAGGAATTCACCCCTCCACTTT. This sequence encodes CASSPFLRDRNSPLHF.

J is TRBJ2-1 and V is TRBV2, with 9 nucleotides matching TRBD2. After removal of 10 bases from V and 1 base from J, the junction contained 8 bases not matched to a gene. The CDR3 has 15 residues. The germline V gene encodes CDR1 SNHLY and CDR2 FYNNEI. The CDR3 nucleotides are TGTGCCACCATACCCACTAGCGGGTCCTACAATGAGCAGTTCTTC. Translation: CATIPTSGSYNEQFF.

The rearrangement joins TRBV7-2 to TRBJ1-5, with D tentatively TRBD1 (6 bases). Germline CDR1 is SGHTA and CDR2 is FQGNSA. The CDR3 is made up of 15 amino acids. Trimming pared 5 bases from V and 0 bases from J, leaving 11 bases between. CDR3 nucleotide sequence: TGTGCCAGCAGCGTCTGGACAGCTAGCAATCAGCCCCAGCATTTT. The encoded protein is CASSVWTASNQPQHF.

The chain joins TRBV7-9 to TRBJ2-3, with D tentatively TRBD2 (5 bases). Trimming took 2 bases from V and 0 from J, leaving 12 bases between them. This CDR3 is 16 amino acids long. Germline CDR1 and CDR2: SEHNR and FQNEAQ (reference sequence). CDR3 sequence reads: CASSLSGLASTDTQYF. As DNA, the CDR3 is TGTGCCAGCAGCTTAAGCGGTTTGGCTAGCACAGATACGCAGTATTTT.

This chain uses TRBV7-9 with TRBJ1-6; 7 nucleotides agree with TRBD1. V shed 5 bases and J 4 bases; nucleotides not matched to a gene: 8. CDR1 and CDR2 from the germline V gene are SEHNR and FQNEAQ (reference sequence). The CDR3 loop spans 16 amino acids. Here the CDR3 reads CASSGNHRGYNSPLHF. In DNA, the CDR3 is TGTGCCAGCAGCGGGAACCACAGGGGTTATAATTCACCCCTCCACTTT.

The J gene is TRBJ1-5, the V gene TRBV4-1; 7 bases agree with TRBD1. This CDR3 contains 15 residues. V shed 1 base, J shed 7 bases, and the junction held 7 bases outside the gene matches. CDR1 and CDR2 (germline): MGHRA, YSYEKL. DNA for the CDR3: TGCGCCAGCAGCCAAGCAACAGGGGACCGCCAGCCCCAGCATTTT. Encoded protein: CASSQATGDRQPQHF.

The chain has TRBV7-8 and TRBJ1-5; D remains ambiguous. The CDR3 has 12 residues. V gave up 5 bases and J gave up 5 bases, with 7 bases separating them. Germline lookup yields CDR1 SGHVS and CDR2 FQNEAQ. CDR3 loop: CASSPIDQPQHF. Written as DNA, the CDR3 is TGTGCCAGCAGCCCGATAGATCAGCCCCAGCATTTT.

This clone was seen a single time. The V call is TRBV6-6, the J call TRBJ1-6; the match to TRBD1 covers 9 bases. The germline gives CDR1 MNHNY, CDR2 SVGAGI (reference sequence). The ends lost 5 bases at V and 9 bases at J; junction bases unmatched: 17. The CDR3 extends over 18 amino acids. The CDR3 is CASSRTPGTGGGSSPLHF. In DNA form, the CDR3 reads TGTGCCAGCAGTCGAACACCCGGAACAGGGGGCGGCAGTTCACCCCTCCACTTT.

The CDR3 spells CASSQVGLAGQHSYNEQFF. Written as DNA, the CDR3 is TGCGCCAGCAGCCAAGTAGGACTAGCGGGCCAACACTCCTACAATGAGCAGTTCTTC. The V and J genes are TRBV4-1 and TRBJ2-1; 11 bases are a match to TRBD2. Trimming cost V 1 base and J 0 bases; bases outside gene matches: 8. Germline V gene sequence: CDR1 MGHRA, CDR2 YSYEKL. This CDR3 comprises 19 residues.

The chain joins TRBV4-1 to TRBJ1-1; 7 bases agree with TRBD1. From germline, CDR1 is MGHRA and CDR2 YSYEKL. This CDR3 comprises 16 residues. With V trimmed by 3 bases and J by 4 bases, 11 bases remained unmatched. The CDR3 nucleotides are TGCGCCAGCAGCCACGATATGACAGGGTTGAGCACTGAAGCTTTCTTT. Its translation is CASSHDMTGLSTEAFF.

Here the CDR3 DNA reads TGTGCCAGCAGGAACGAGCGGGGGGGCCTAAATGAGCAGTTCTTC. This sequence encodes CASRNERGGLNEQFF. The chain employs TRBV11-1 and TRBJ2-1, with TRBD2 matching over 10 bases. CDR1 is SGHAT and CDR2 is FQDESV in the germline V gene (reference sequence). V trimming: 6 bases; J trimming: 7 bases; junction bases outside the gene matches: 9. CDR3 length: 15 residues.

The gene calls are TRBV13 and TRBJ1-6, with 7 bases matching TRBD1. This CDR3 comprises 17 residues. Losses at the gene ends were 5 bases for V and 4 bases for J; bases not matched to a gene: 11. Germline CDR1 PRHDT, CDR2 FYEKMQ (reference sequence). CDR3 coding DNA: TGTGCCAGCAGCCCCAGACAGGGCGGTTCGTATAATTCACCCCTCCACTTT. It translates to CASSPRQGGSYNSPLHF.

In DNA form, the CDR3 reads TGTGCCAGCAGCTTAGGGGCAGTTGAGAGGCCCTACTTC. Amino acids: CASSLGAVERPYF. V and J are TRBV13 and TRBJ2-7; D remains ambiguous. V lost 0 bases and J 13 bases, leaving 16 bases between the germline ends. Germline CDR1 is PRHDT and CDR2 is FYEKMQ (reference sequence). The CDR3 consists of 13 residues.

The rearrangement joins TRBV7-9 to TRBJ1-5; D might be TRBD1 (6 bases). V lost 5 bases, J lost 4 bases, and 12 bases lay in between. Germline values: CDR1 SEHNR, CDR2 FQNEAQ (reference sequence). The length of the CDR3 is 14 residues. The CDR3 reads CASSRGQTNQPQHF. In nucleotides, the CDR3 is TGTGCCAGCAGCCGCGGACAGACTAATCAGCCCCAGCATTTT.

This sequence joins TRBV9 and TRBJ2-1; D unclear. The CDR3 runs to 13 residues. CDR1 is SGDLS and CDR2 is YYNGEE in the germline V gene. The ends were cut back, 2 bases at V and 0 bases at J, with 3 bases in the middle. The CDR3 loop reads CASSVRSYNEQFF. CDR3 DNA: TGTGCCAGCAGCGTCCGCTCCTACAATGAGCAGTTCTTC.

The rearrangement links TRBV5-8 to TRBJ2-1, with TRBD2 matching 10 bases. This CDR3 contains 15 residues. The ends lost 3 bases at V and 2 bases at J; junction bases unmatched: 2. CDR1 is SGHTS, CDR2 YDEGEE, per germline. The CDR3 is CASSSSGGAYNEQFF. The CDR3 nucleotides are TGTGCCAGCAGCTCAAGCGGGGGGGCCTACAATGAGCAGTTCTTC. The full variable domain, rest sourced from reference TRBV5-8 and TRBJ2-1, is EAGVTQSPTHLIKTRGQQATLRCSPISGHTSVYWYQQALGLGLQFLLWYDEGEERNRGNFPPRFSGRQFPNYSSELNVNALELEDSALYLCASSSSGGAYNEQFFGPGTRLTVL.

V is TRBV19 and J is TRBJ1-2; TRBD1 is a possible D gene (5 bases). Trimming pared 7 bases from V and 4 bases from J, leaving 25 bases between. The CDR3 length is 17 residues. The germline V gene encodes CDR1 LNHDA and CDR2 SQIVND (reference sequence). CDR3 protein: CASTHLPRDSLIYGYTF. The DNA of the CDR3 is TGTGCCAGTACCCACCTTCCCCGGGACTCCTTGATCTATGGCTACACCTTC.

The chain carries TRBV4-1 and TRBJ2-7; 9 nucleotides align to TRBD2. The CDR3 is 15 amino acids. V shed 0 bases, J shed 5 bases, and the junction held 5 bases outside the gene matches. The V gene's germline CDR1 is MGHRA and CDR2 YSYEKL. The CDR3 loop reads CASSQDLSSGDEQYF. CDR3 coding DNA: TGCGCCAGCAGCCAAGATTTGTCTAGCGGGGACGAGCAGTACTTC.

The chain joins TRBV4-3 to TRBJ2-5; 13 bases fit TRBD2. V was pared by 1 base and J by 3 bases, with 8 bases of the junction left unmatched. CDR1 and CDR2 (germline): LGHNA, YSLEER. CDR3 length: 18 amino acids. The CDR3 nucleotides read TGCGCCAGCAGCCAAGCCCCACTAGCGGGGGGGCCGGAAGAGACCCAGTACTTC. Translating gives CASSQAPLAGGPEETQYF.

The chain joins TRBV6-5 to TRBJ2-1; the D is unclear. The CDR3 has 13 amino acids. The germline V gene encodes CDR1 MNHEY and CDR2 SVGAGI. Deletions cut 6 bases from V and 8 bases from J, with 14 bases between. The CDR3 region is CASRWQVSYEQFF. The CDR3 DNA sequence: TGTGCCAGCAGATGGCAGGTTAGTTATGAGCAGTTCTTC.

The chain uses TRBV7-2 and TRBJ2-5; 14 bases match TRBD2. The junction had 7 bases not matched to a gene; V was cut back by 2 bases and J by 5 bases. Germline V lookup: CDR1 SGHTA, CDR2 FQGNSA. The CDR3 spans 17 residues. CDR3 bases: TGTGCCAGCAGCTTATTCGGACTAGCGGGGGGCGGGGAGACCCAGTACTTC. This translates into CASSLFGLAGGGETQYF.

In nucleotides, the CDR3 is TGTGCCAGCAGCCCCAAACAGGGAGAAGCTTTCTTT. This sequence encodes CASSPKQGEAFF. This chain links TRBV4-2 with TRBJ1-1, with D perhaps TRBD1 (6 bases). The germline V gene encodes CDR1 LGHNA and CDR2 YNFKEQ. This CDR3 comprises 12 residues. Trimming pared 4 bases from V and 8 bases from J, leaving 11 bases between.

This chain uses TRBV5-1 with TRBJ1-1, with 9 bases aligning to TRBD1. CDR3 length equals 14 residues. With V trimmed by 3 bases and J by 5 bases, 5 bases remained unmatched. The germline V gene has CDR1 SGHRS and CDR2 YFSETQ. CDR3 loop: CASSYDRGTTEAFF. The CDR3 DNA is TGCGCCAGCAGCTATGACAGGGGGACGACTGAAGCTTTCTTT.

The chain's CDR3 is CASSYGQGGYEQYF. The CDR3 coding sequence is TGTGCCAGCAGTTACGGGCAGGGAGGCTACGAGCAGTACTTC. The chain couples TRBV6-2 or TRBV6-3 to TRBJ2-7, with D possibly matching TRBD2 (6 bases). Trimming pared 2 bases from V and 3 bases from J, leaving 11 bases between. The CDR3 runs to 14 residues. CDR1 is MNHEY, CDR2 SVGEGT, per germline.